Sequencing of this T cell receptor beta chain was carried out in a study of control samples from healthy donors and cancer patients. V was shortened by 6 bases and J by 5 bases, with 16 bases between the two germline ends. Germline values: CDR1 SNHLY, CDR2 FYNNEI. The CDR3 covers 14 residues. Some clones are missing from TCRdb's copy, which holds only in-frame ones; the method was immunoSEQ multiplex PCR. The sample yields 90,000 to 100,000 clones, around 89% seen once. This receptor was obtained from a woman between 65 and 79 years old in good health. The specimen sequenced was blood. V is TRBV2 and J is TRBJ2-5; D tentatively reads TRBD1 or TRBD2 (5 bases each). The CDR3 is CASSRGPGPETQYF. DNA of the CDR3: TGTGCCAGCAGCCGGGGTCCGGGGCCGGAGACCCAGTACTTC.